The 24 T cell receptor beta chains reported below all come from one sample, sequenced in a study of blood T cell repertoires in COVID-19. The assay was immunoSEQ multiplex PCR, and TCRdb's table has in-frame clones only and misses some. Of about 110,000 clones in the sample, about nine tenths were seen once. Sequenced sample: peripheral blood. Receptor source: a woman aged 45-59 years with acute or convalescent COVID-19.

V usage is TRBV3-1 (or the pseudogene TRBV3-2) and J usage is TRBJ2-1; 7 bases agree with TRBD2. CDR3 size: 14 residues. Germline values: CDR1 LGHDT, CDR2 YNNKEL (reference sequence). The trim removed 3 bases at V and 6 bases at J, leaving 5 bases unmatched. As DNA, the CDR3 is TGTGCCAGCAGCCAGGCGGGAGACGTCAATGAGCAGTTCTTC. It specifies CASSQAGDVNEQFF.

The rearrangement uses TRBV28 and TRBJ2-1; unclear D gene. Deletions cut 2 bases from V and 12 bases from J, with 11 bases between. The CDR3 contains 12 residues. Germline V gene lookup returns CDR1 MDHEN and CDR2 SYDVKM. The CDR3 DNA sequence: TGTGCCAGCAGTTTAGCCGTCCCTAGGCAGTTCTTC. Residues: CASSLAVPRQFF.

The V gene is TRBV19, the J gene TRBJ1-2, with TRBD1 matching 8 bases. This CDR3 is 16 amino acids long. V trimming: 7 bases; J trimming: 7 bases; junction bases outside the gene matches: 17. Germline V lookup: CDR1 LNHDA, CDR2 SQIVND (reference sequence). CDR3 sequence reads: CASNQPGQGRIGGYTF. The DNA of the CDR3 is TGTGCCAGTAACCAACCAGGACAGGGAAGGATCGGTGGCTACACCTTC.

The DNA of the CDR3 is TGTGCCAGTAGTATAGGCACCGGGAACACCGGGGAGCTGTTTTTT. It translates to CASSIGTGNTGELFF. The gene calls are TRBV19 and TRBJ2-2; D gene unclear. The V end lost 1 base, the J end lost 1 base, and 7 bases lay between the germline ends. This CDR3 is built from 15 residues. In germline, CDR1 is LNHDA, CDR2 SQIVND (reference sequence).

This sequence joins TRBV18 and TRBJ2-3; D gene uncertain. The CDR3 has 14 amino acids. The V end was cut by 3 bases, the J end by 2 bases, with 9 bases between. CDR1 is KGHSH and CDR2 is LQKENI in the germline V gene. CDR3 in amino acids: CASSPPRHTDTQYF. For the CDR3, the DNA is TGTGCCAGCTCACCCCCCCGACACACAGATACGCAGTATTTT.

V is TRBV9 and J is TRBJ2-1, with 7 bases fitting TRBD1. V trimming: 0 bases; J trimming: 5 bases; junction bases outside the gene matches: 8. Germline-derived CDR1 and CDR2 are SGDLS and YYNGEE. The CDR3 is 16 amino acids. CDR3 nucleotide sequence: TGTGCCAGCAGCGTAGAAAGGGGGCAGGGTAACAATGAGCAGTTCTTC. It specifies CASSVERGQGNNEQFF.

The chain combines TRBV5-1 with TRBJ2-3; tentatively, D is TRBD2 (6 bases). V lost 4 bases to trimming and J lost 8 bases, with 29 bases between them. Germline V CDR1 and CDR2: SGHRS, YFSETQ. The CDR3 contains 18 residues. The CDR3 here is CASSKQPGPGGSSGTQYF. The CDR3 bases are TGCGCCAGCAGCAAACAGCCGGGACCCGGAGGGTCATCAGGTACGCAGTATTTT.

The chain links TRBV25-1 to TRBJ1-4; tentatively, D is TRBD1 (5 bases). From germline, CDR1 is MGHDK and CDR2 SYGVNS. Trimming pared 1 base from V and 6 bases from J, leaving 15 bases between. This CDR3 spans 16 amino acids. CDR3 nucleotide sequence: TGTGCCAGCAGTGAATTCCTCCACGGAGGGGATGAAAAACTGTTTTTT. This encodes CASSEFLHGGDEKLFF.

This chain links TRBV12-3 or TRBV12-4 with TRBJ2-7; D not certain. The CDR3 runs 11 residues. Between the trimmed V and J ends, which lost 7 bases and 9 bases, there was a span of 13 bases. The CDR3 is CASTQNGRQYF. CDR3 DNA: TGTGCCAGCACCCAGAATGGCCGGCAGTACTTC.

This chain joins TRBV4-2 and TRBJ2-7, with 9 bases lining up with TRBD2. V lost 0 bases, J lost 4 bases, and 7 bases stayed unmatched. This CDR3 comprises 16 residues. Germline lookup yields CDR1 LGHNA and CDR2 YNFKEQ. The CDR3 region is CASSQDLGGGAYEQYF. CDR3 nucleotides: TGTGCCAGCAGCCAAGATTTGGGCGGGGGGGCTTACGAGCAGTACTTC.

This chain links TRBV25-1 with TRBJ1-6; 7 nucleotides agree with TRBD1. Germline-derived CDR1 and CDR2 are MGHDK and SYGVNS. The CDR3 totals 14 residues. V was clipped by 7 bases and J by 6 bases; unmatched bases: 6. The CDR3 DNA follows: TGTGCCAGCAAATTGGACAGGATTAATTCACCCCTCCACTTT. The encoded protein is CASKLDRINSPLHF. The whole variable domain, remainder taken from reference TRBV25-1 and TRBJ1-6, is EADIYQTPRYLVIGTGKKITLECSQTMGHDKMYWYQQDPGMELHLIHYSYGVNSTEKGDLSSESTVSRIRTEHFPLTLESARPSHTSQYLCASKLDRINSPLHFGNGTRLTVT.

V usage is TRBV4-3 and J usage is TRBJ2-7; the match to TRBD1 covers 7 bases. Germline V gene data show CDR1 as LGHNA and CDR2 as YSLEER. V dropped 3 bases and J dropped 2; count of bases not matched to a gene: 7. The CDR3 runs 15 residues. CDR3 in amino acids: CASSQGQTPTYEQYF. The CDR3 DNA follows: TGCGCCAGCAGCCAGGGACAGACCCCCACCTACGAGCAGTACTTC.

The V call is TRBV7-8, the J call TRBJ1-2; 8 bases map to TRBD1. Trimming at V came to 5 bases and at J to 0 bases, leaving 14 bases not matched to a gene. This CDR3 contains 18 residues. From germline, CDR1 is SGHVS and CDR2 FQNEAQ. The CDR3 bases are TGTGCCAGCAGCCTTTACCGAGGGCAGGGGGCATCTAACTATGGCTACACCTTC. This sequence encodes CASSLYRGQGASNYGYTF.

V is TRBV5-4 and J is TRBJ2-5; D remains ambiguous. The CDR3 totals 16 residues. Trimming removed 0 bases at V and 0 bases at J, with 12 bases between. The germline V gene has CDR1 SGHNT and CDR2 YYREEE (reference sequence). The CDR3 nucleotides are TGTGCCAGCAGCTTGGCCAGGTTGGGCTACCAAGAGACCCAGTACTTC. Its translation: CASSLARLGYQETQYF.

This clone appeared once. The J gene is TRBJ1-1, the V gene TRBV7-2, with D hard to call. V gave up 1 base and J gave up 10 bases, with 13 bases separating them. From germline, CDR1 is SGHTA and CDR2 FQGNSA. This CDR3 region has 13 residues. The CDR3 DNA follows: TGTGCCAGCAGCTTAGGAGACAAAAGACCAGCTTTCTTT. Translated: CASSLGDKRPAFF.

This chain connects TRBV19 to TRBJ2-7; 10 bases fit TRBD1. Germline V gene data show CDR1 as LNHDA and CDR2 as SQIVND (reference sequence). The CDR3 is 15 amino acids. V was clipped by 6 bases and J by 2 bases; unmatched bases: 7. The CDR3 sequence: CASSPGQGGPYEQYF. The CDR3 DNA sequence: TGTGCCAGTAGCCCAGGACAGGGGGGACCCTACGAGCAGTACTTC.

This rearrangement joins TRBV29-1 to TRBJ2-3; TRBD1 is a possible D gene (6 bases). Trimming shortened V by 7 bases and J by 3 bases, and 20 bases separated the two germline ends. Germline-derived CDR1 and CDR2 are SQVTM and ANQGSEA. CDR3 length equals 15 residues. In nucleotides, the CDR3 is TGCAGCGCCAAACAGGGAAGAGAGTTGACAGATACGCAGTATTTT. It codes for CSAKQGRELTDTQYF.

The chain uses TRBV19 and TRBJ1-6, with D perhaps TRBD1 (5 bases). Trimming left V 3 bases short and J 7 bases short, with 13 bases between. The CDR3 has 15 amino acids. The germline V gene has CDR1 LNHDA and CDR2 SQIVND (reference sequence). The CDR3 DNA sequence: TGTGCCAGTAGTATTCAGGGCGGACTAAATTCACCCCTCCACTTT. This translates into CASSIQGGLNSPLHF. Full variable domain (outside the CDR3, taken from reference TRBV19 and TRBJ1-6): DGGITQSPKYLFRKEGQNVTLSCEQNLNHDAMYWYRQDPGQGLRLIYYSQIVNDFQKGDIAEGYSVSREKKESFPLTVTSAQKNPTAFYLCASSIQGGLNSPLHFGNGTRLTVT.

This chain's CDR3 is CASSRSGGANYGYTF. CDR3 DNA: TGTGCCAGTAGTCGGTCAGGGGGCGCAAACTATGGCTACACCTTC. V is TRBV19 and J is TRBJ1-2; TRBD1 agrees at 8 bases. CDR1 is LNHDA, CDR2 SQIVND, per germline (reference sequence). The CDR3 runs 15 residues. V dropped 5 bases and J dropped 2; count of bases not matched to a gene: 7.

This chain links TRBV30 with TRBJ1-3, with D perhaps matching TRBD1 (5 bases). This CDR3 has 13 amino acids. Trimming pared 4 bases from V and 1 base from J, leaving 8 bases between. Germline V CDR1 and CDR2: GTSNPN, SVGIG (reference sequence). Here the CDR3 reads CAWMGGSGNTIYF. The CDR3, as DNA: TGTGCCTGGATGGGGGGATCTGGAAACACCATATATTTT.

The chain links TRBV27 to TRBJ2-1; 7 bases agree with TRBD2. The CDR3 spans 15 residues. Per germline, CDR1 MNHEY and CDR2 SMNVEV (reference sequence). The trim removed 3 bases at V and 5 bases at J, leaving 7 bases unmatched. CDR3 in DNA: TGTGCCAGCAGTTTGGGAGGGTACGGGGACAATGAGCAGTTCTTC. Translation gives CASSLGGYGDNEQFF.

V usage is TRBV4-3 and J usage is TRBJ1-1; maybe TRBD1 (5 bases). The germline V and J ends were trimmed by 3 bases and 5 bases, with 10 bases remaining between them. Germline CDR1 LGHNA, CDR2 YSLEER. This CDR3 has 13 amino acids. CDR3 sequence: CASSHRVGTEAFF. For the CDR3, the DNA is TGCGCCAGCAGCCACAGGGTGGGTACTGAAGCTTTCTTT.

The V call is TRBV27, the J call TRBJ2-1; no reliable D call. The CDR3 extends over 17 amino acids. Looked up from germline, CDR1 is MNHEY and CDR2 is SMNVEV (reference sequence). V gave up 5 bases and J gave up 0 bases, with 17 bases separating them. CDR3 residues: CASSPSLYSSSYNEQFF. CDR3 coding DNA: TGTGCCAGCAGTCCCTCTTTGTACAGCAGCTCCTACAATGAGCAGTTCTTC.

The chain combines TRBV10-3 with TRBJ1-2, with 7 bases lining up with TRBD1. V lost 6 bases and J lost 1; bases outside the gene matches: 5. Germline assignment: CDR1 ENHRY and CDR2 SYGVKD. This CDR3 is 14 amino acids long. CDR3 DNA: TGTGCCATCAGAATGGGACAGAATAACTATGGCTACACCTTC. Protein product: CAIRMGQNNYGYTF.